These 7 T cell receptor beta chains were sequenced from one sample in a study of cytomegalovirus exposure and HLA in healthy donors. Use of 60 Vbeta and 13 Jbeta primers characterized the PCR. Repertoires were generated with immunoSEQ multiplex PCR, while TCRdb's copy carries only in-frame clones and drops some. The data show approximately 110,000 clones, 60% to 75% seen once. Sequenced input: PBMCs. Receptors originate from a man in his forties or fifties in good health and CMV-seropositive.

This clone was picked up a small number of times. The rearrangement uses TRBV7-9 and TRBJ2-7, with 9 nucleotides matching TRBD2. Germline V gene lookup returns CDR1 SEHNR and CDR2 FQNEAQ (reference sequence). This CDR3 is built from 14 residues. Trimming took 5 bases from V and 7 from J; bases not matched to a gene: 9. CDR3 bases: TGTGCCAGCAGCCACAATCCCGGACTAGCGGAGCAGTACGTC. Its protein product is CASSHNPGLAEQYV.

J is TRBJ2-1 and V is TRBV7-7; 13 bases match TRBD2. This CDR3 has 17 amino acids. Germline V gives CDR1 SSHAT, CDR2 FNYEAQ (reference sequence). Trimming cost V 2 bases and J 5 bases; bases outside gene matches: 6. CDR3 loop: CASSLRGLAGVNNEQFF. Written as DNA, the CDR3 is TGTGCCAGCAGCTTAAGAGGACTAGCGGGAGTAAACAATGAGCAGTTCTTC.

This clone came up a few times. The chain links TRBV18 to TRBJ2-3; weak D call: TRBD2 (5 bases). The V gene lost 3 bases and the J gene lost 6 bases, with 13 bases spanning the gap. Germline loops: CDR1 KGHSH, CDR2 LQKENI. This CDR3 has 14 amino acids. The DNA of the CDR3 is TGTGCCAGCTCACCCCTCGAGGGCGCGGATACGCAGTATTTT. Translating gives CASSPLEGADTQYF.

This clone was counted only a few times. The chain combines TRBV28 with TRBJ1-6; D call uncertain. V shed 3 bases and J shed 7 bases, with 10 bases lying between them. This CDR3 has 14 amino acids. CDR1 MDHEN and CDR2 SYDVKM come from the germline V gene. The CDR3 loop is CASSLRIGNSPLHF. The CDR3 DNA is TGTGCCAGCAGTTTGAGGATTGGGAATTCACCCCTCCACTTT.

This chain links TRBV2 with TRBJ2-6; no firm D call. The CDR3 runs 14 residues. Germline CDR1 SNHLY, CDR2 FYNNEI. The ends were cut back, 5 bases at V and 4 bases at J, with 9 bases in the middle. CDR3 loop: CASSYQAGANVLTF. The CDR3 region has the DNA TGTGCCAGCAGTTATCAAGCCGGGGCCAACGTCCTGACTTTC.

This clone has just one count. J is TRBJ2-3 and V is TRBV6-5, with 11 bases matching TRBD1. Germline assignment: CDR1 MNHEY and CDR2 SVGAGI. The CDR3 sequence is 15 residues long. The V and J ends lost 5 bases and 2 bases, in that order; junction bases with no gene match: 3. CDR3 region: CASSRDRGVTDTQYF. The CDR3 bases are TGTGCCAGCAGTAGGGACAGGGGGGTCACAGATACGCAGTATTTT.

In this sample, this clone turned up a few times. V usage is TRBV6-6 and J usage is TRBJ1-4; TRBD1 might be the D (6 bases). This CDR3 region has 14 residues. V lost 4 bases, J lost 5 bases, and 11 bases lay in between. The germline gives CDR1 MNHNY, CDR2 SVGAGI (reference sequence). The CDR3 is CASSFRGQNEKLFF. CDR3 sequence (DNA): TGTGCCAGCAGTTTCAGGGGTCAGAATGAAAAACTGTTTTTT.